These T cell receptor beta chains were read from a single sample in a study of T cell repertoires in cytomegalovirus infection. TCRdb re-derived calls from the reads in MiXCR, one entry per CDR3 protein. The sample yields a few hundred thousand distinct CDR3 sequences, 15% to 20% seen once. The sample comprised PBMCs. Every receptor here comes from a human donor in good health (CMV status not recorded). Some clones in this sample may be carry-over from other donors' samples. Each CDR3 is given without its conserved first and last residue. A D gene is named only where the DNA matches it firmly. Where a row states a size, it is once, few, many or the class of an expanded clone; other rows omit it.

TRBJ2-5 - TRBV19 - ASSSQGTQETQY
TRBJ2-1 - TRBV14 - ASSQFLGGRGQGSYNEQF
TRBJ2-5 few TRBV12-3/TRBV12-4 - ASSFGNRRETQY
TRBJ2-1 few TRBV7-2 TRBD2 ASSLTPRVAGNNEQF
TRBJ2-3 - TRBV29-1 - SARGITRSTDTQY
TRBJ2-2 - TRBV6-2/TRBV6-3 - ASSLRSNTGELF
TRBJ2-3 many TRBV28 - ASKNRGSTDTQY
TRBJ2-7 - TRBV7-9 - ASSFISYEQY
TRBJ2-5 many TRBV2 - ASRSTETQY
TRBJ1-5 few TRBV12-3/TRBV12-4 - ASRTGQSNQPQH
TRBJ1-5 many TRBV19 - ASNPTIYSNQPQH
TRBJ1-2 - TRBV18 - ASSPQTRGSYGYT
TRBJ2-7 - TRBV7-8 - ASRPTWTSPYEQY
TRBJ2-7 - TRBV6-1 TRBD2 ASSASFGRSYEQY
TRBJ2-2 - TRBV27 TRBD2 ASGLRTSGSGELF
TRBJ2-5 few TRBV5-1 - ASSLETPQETQY
TRBJ2-3 many TRBV7-2 - ASRFRDTHTDTQY
TRBJ1-5 - TRBV2 - AGGRESNQPQH
TRBJ1-6 - TRBV6-1 TRBD1 ASTAIGDRYNSPLH
TRBJ2-7 few TRBV19 TRBD1 ASSFRPGQSYEQY
TRBJ2-7 many TRBV7-2 - ASSTRSGAYEQY
TRBJ2-7 many TRBV6-2/TRBV6-3 - ASGRAGSNYEQY
TRBJ1-2 few TRBV12-3/TRBV12-4 - ASRPLTDRDLPDYT
TRBJ2-6 many TRBV7-8 - ASSLDRGFISSGANVLT
TRBJ2-1 - TRBV7-9 TRBD1 ASSLVGGRQGSNEQF
TRBJ2-1 few TRBV7-8 - ASSYSRTFRNEQF
TRBJ1-1 many TRBV6-1 - ASSGHGILEGEAF
TRBJ2-2 - TRBV12-3/TRBV12-4 - ASEPGDTSITGELF
TRBJ2-3 - TRBV19 - ASSMGAADTQY
TRBJ1-5 - TRBV27 TRBD1 ASSFPYWTGDNQPQH
TRBJ2-5 many TRBV6-1 - ASSVRGGETQY
TRBJ2-5 many TRBV7-2 TRBD2 ASSSPPEGGVY